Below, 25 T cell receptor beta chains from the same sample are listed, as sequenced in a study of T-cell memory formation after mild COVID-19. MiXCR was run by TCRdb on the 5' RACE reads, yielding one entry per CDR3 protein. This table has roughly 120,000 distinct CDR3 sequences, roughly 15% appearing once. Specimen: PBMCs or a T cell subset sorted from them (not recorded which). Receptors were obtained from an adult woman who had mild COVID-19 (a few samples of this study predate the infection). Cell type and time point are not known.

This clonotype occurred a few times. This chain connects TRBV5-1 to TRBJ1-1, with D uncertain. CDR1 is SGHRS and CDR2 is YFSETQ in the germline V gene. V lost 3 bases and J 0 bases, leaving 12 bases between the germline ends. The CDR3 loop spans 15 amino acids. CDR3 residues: CASSSTPAVNTEAFF. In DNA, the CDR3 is TGCGCCAGCAGCTCGACTCCGGCCGTGAACACTGAAGCTTTCTTT.

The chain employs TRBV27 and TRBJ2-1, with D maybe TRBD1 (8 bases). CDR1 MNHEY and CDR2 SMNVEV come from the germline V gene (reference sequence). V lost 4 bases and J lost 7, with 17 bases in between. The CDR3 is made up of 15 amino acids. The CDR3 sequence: CASSWGTGLVNEQFF. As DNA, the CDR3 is TGTGCCAGCAGTTGGGGGACAGGACTAGTTAATGAGCAGTTCTTC.

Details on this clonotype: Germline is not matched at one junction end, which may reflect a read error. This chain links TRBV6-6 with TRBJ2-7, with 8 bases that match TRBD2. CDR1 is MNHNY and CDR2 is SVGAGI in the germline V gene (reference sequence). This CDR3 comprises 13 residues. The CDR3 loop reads CAGSYGGGYEQYF. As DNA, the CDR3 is TGTGCCGGCAGTTACGGGGGGGGCTACGAGCAGTACTTC.

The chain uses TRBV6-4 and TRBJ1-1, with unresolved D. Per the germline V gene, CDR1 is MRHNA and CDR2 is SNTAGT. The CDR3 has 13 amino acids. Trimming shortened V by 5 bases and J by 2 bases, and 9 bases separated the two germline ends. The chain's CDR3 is CASSREVNTEAFF. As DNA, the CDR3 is TGTGCCAGCAGTCGAGAAGTAAACACTGAAGCTTTCTTT.

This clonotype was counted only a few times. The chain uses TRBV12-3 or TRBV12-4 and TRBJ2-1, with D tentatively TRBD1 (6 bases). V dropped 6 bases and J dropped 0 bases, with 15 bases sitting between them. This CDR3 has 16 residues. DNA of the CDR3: TGTGCCAGCAGCCCACAGGGACGCAGCTCCTACAATGAGCAGTTCTTC. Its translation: CASSPQGRSSYNEQFF.

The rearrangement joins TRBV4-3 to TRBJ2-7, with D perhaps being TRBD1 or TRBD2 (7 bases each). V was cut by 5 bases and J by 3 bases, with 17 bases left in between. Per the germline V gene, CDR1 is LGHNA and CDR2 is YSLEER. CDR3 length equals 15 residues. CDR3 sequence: CASSSLIRGGYEQYF. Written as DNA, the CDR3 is TGCGCCAGCAGCTCCCTCATCAGGGGGGGCTACGAGCAGTACTTC.

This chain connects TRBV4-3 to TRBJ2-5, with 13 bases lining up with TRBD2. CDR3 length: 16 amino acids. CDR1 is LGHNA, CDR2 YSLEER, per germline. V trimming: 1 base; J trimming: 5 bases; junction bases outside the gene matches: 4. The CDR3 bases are TGCGCCAGCAGCCAAGGACTAGCGGGAGGCTTGGAGACCCAGTACTTC. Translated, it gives CASSQGLAGGLETQYF.

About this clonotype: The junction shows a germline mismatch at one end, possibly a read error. CDR3 nucleotides: TGTGCCAGCAGTGAGGGGAGGGCTAGCGGGAGATTGGACTTC. Protein sequence: CASSEGRASGRLDF. The chain carries TRBV25-1 and TRBJ2-7; 10 positions agree with TRBD2. This CDR3 has 14 amino acids. The germline gives CDR1 MGHDK, CDR2 SYGVNS.

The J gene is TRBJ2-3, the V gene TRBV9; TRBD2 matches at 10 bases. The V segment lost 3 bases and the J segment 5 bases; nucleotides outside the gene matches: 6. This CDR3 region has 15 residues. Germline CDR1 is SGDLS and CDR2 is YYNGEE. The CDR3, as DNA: TGTGCCAGCAGCGAGTCGGGACTAGCGATAGATACGCAGTATTTT. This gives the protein CASSESGLAIDTQYF.

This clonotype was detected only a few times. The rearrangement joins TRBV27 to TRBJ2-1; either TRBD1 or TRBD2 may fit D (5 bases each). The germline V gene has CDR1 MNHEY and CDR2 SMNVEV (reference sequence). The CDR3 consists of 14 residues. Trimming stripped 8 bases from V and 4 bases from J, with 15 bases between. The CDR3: CASAGGASYNEQFF. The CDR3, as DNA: TGTGCCAGCGCTGGGGGAGCCAGTTACAATGAGCAGTTCTTC.

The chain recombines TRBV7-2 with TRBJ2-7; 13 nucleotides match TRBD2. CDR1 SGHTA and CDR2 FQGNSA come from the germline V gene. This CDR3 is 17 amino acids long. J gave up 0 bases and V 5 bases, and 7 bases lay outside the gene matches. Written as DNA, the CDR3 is TGTGCCAGCAGCCAAGGACTAGCGGGAGTGATCTCCTACGAGCAGTACTTC. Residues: CASSQGLAGVISYEQYF.

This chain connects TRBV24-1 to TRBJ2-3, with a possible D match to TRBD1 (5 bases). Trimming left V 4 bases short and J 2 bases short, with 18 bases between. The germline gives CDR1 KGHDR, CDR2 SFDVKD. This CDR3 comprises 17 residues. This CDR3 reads CATSDPGVGAHTDTQYF. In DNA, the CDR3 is TGTGCCACCAGTGACCCTGGAGTTGGGGCTCACACAGATACGCAGTATTTT.

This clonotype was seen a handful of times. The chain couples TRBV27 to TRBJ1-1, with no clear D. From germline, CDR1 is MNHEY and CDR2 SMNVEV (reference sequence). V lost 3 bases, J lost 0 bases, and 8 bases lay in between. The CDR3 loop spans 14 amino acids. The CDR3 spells CASSFSRLNTEAFF. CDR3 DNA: TGTGCCAGCAGTTTTAGCAGATTGAACACTGAAGCTTTCTTT.

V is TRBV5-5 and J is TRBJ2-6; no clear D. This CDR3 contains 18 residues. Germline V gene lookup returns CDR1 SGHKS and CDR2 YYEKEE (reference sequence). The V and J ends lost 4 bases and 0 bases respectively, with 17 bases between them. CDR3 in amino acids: CASSPTSQRASGANVLTF. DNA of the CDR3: TGTGCCAGCAGCCCGACCAGCCAAAGGGCCTCTGGGGCCAACGTCCTGACTTTC.

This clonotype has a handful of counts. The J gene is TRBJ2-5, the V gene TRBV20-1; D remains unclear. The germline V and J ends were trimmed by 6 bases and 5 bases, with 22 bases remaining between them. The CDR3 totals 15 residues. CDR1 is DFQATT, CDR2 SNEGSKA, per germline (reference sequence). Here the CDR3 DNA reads TGCAGTGCAACCCTAGGTAGTAGCCCGGTGGAGACCCAGTACTTC. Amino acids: CSATLGSSPVETQYF.

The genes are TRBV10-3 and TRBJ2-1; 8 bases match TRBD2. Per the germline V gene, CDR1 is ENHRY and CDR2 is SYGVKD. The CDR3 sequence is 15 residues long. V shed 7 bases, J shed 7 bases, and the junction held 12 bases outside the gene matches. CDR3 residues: CAINHSGTGLNEQFF. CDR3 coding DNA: TGTGCCATCAACCATAGCGGGACGGGCTTGAATGAGCAGTTCTTC.

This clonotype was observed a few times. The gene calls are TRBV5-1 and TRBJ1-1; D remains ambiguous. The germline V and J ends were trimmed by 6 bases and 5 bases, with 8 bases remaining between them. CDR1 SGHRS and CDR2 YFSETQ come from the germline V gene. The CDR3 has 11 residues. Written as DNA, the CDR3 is TGCGCCAGCAAGAAGGAAACTGAAGCTTTCTTT. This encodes CASKKETEAFF. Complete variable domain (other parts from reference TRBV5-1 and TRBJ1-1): KAGVTQTPRYLIKTRGQQVTLSCSPISGHRSVSWYQQTPGQGLQFLFEYFSETQRNKGNFPGRFSGRQFSNSRSEMNVSTLELGDSALYLCASKKETEAFFGQGTRLTVV.

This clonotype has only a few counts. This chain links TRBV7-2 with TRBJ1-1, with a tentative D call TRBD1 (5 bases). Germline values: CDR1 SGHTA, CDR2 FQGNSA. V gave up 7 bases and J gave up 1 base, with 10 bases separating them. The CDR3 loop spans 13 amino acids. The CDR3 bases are TGTGCCAGCAAGGGGTACCCGAACACTGAAGCTTTCTTT. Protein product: CASKGYPNTEAFF.

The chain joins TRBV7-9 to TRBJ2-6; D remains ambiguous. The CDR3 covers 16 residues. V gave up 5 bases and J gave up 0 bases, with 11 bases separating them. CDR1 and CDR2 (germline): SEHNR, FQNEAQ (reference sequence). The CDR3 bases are TGTGCCAGCAGCCCCGGCCCTTTCTCTGGGGCCAACGTCCTGACTTTC. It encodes CASSPGPFSGANVLTF.

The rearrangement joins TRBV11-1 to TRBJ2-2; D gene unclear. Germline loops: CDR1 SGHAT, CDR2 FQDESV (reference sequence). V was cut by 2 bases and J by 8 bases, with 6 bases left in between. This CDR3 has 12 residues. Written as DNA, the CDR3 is TGTGCCAGCAGCTTATTTTCTGGGGAGCTGTTTTTT. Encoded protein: CASSLFSGELFF.

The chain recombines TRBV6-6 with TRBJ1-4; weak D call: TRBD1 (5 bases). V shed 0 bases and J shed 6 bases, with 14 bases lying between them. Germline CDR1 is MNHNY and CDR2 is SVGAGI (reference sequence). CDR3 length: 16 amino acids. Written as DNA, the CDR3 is TGTGCCAGCAGTTACTCGAGGCGGACATATGATGAAAAACTGTTTTTT. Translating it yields CASSYSRRTYDEKLFF.

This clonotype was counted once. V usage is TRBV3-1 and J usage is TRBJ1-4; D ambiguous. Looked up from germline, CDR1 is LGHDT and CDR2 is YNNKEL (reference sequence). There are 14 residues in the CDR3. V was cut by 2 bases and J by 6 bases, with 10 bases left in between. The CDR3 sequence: CASSQQTGYEKLFF. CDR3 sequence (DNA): TGTGCCAGCAGCCAACAGACGGGGTATGAAAAACTGTTTTTT.

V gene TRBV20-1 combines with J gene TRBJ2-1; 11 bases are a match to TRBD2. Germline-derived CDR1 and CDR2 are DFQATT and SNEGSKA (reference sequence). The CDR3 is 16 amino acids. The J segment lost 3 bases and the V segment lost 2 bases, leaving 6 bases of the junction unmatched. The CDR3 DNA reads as TGCAGTGCTAGACTAGCGGGAGGTAGGGACTACAATGAGCAGTTCTTC. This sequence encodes CSARLAGGRDYNEQFF.

As DNA, the CDR3 is TGTGCCAGCAGCCCATGGACAGGGAGCACAGATACGCAGTATTTT. As protein: CASSPWTGSTDTQYF. This rearrangement joins TRBV11-2 to TRBJ2-3; 8 bases map to TRBD1. Trimming cost V 5 bases and J 0 bases; bases outside gene matches: 4. Germline V gives CDR1 SGHAT, CDR2 FQNNGV. The CDR3 is 15 residues long.

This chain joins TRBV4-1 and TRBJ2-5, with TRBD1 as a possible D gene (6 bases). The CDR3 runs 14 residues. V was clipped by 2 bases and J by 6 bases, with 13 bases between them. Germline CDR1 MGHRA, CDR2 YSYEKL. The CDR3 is CASSQIQGVQTQYF. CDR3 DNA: TGCGCCAGCAGCCAAATACAGGGAGTGCAGACCCAGTACTTC.